This TCR beta chain was identified during a study of blood T cell repertoires in COVID-19. Study-level information: Specimens from acute and convalescent COVID-19 originated in the United States, Italy and Spain.

Using immunoSEQ multiplex PCR, the repertoire was profiled, and TCRdb retains in-frame clones only, with some absent. The sample holds approximately 90,000 clones, 80% to 90% seen once. This TCR derives from a man aged 55 to 70 with acute or convalescent COVID-19. The sequencing input was peripheral blood.

CDR3 nucleotide sequence: TGTGCCACCAGTGATTCCGGGACTAGCGGGATGGATACGCAGTATTTT. Its protein product is CATSDSGTSGMDTQYF. The V call is TRBV24-1, the J call TRBJ2-3; 13 nucleotides agree with TRBD2. CDR3 length: 16 residues. Germline lookup yields CDR1 KGHDR and CDR2 SFDVKD. Trimming took 2 bases from V and 6 from J; bases not matched to a gene: 4.